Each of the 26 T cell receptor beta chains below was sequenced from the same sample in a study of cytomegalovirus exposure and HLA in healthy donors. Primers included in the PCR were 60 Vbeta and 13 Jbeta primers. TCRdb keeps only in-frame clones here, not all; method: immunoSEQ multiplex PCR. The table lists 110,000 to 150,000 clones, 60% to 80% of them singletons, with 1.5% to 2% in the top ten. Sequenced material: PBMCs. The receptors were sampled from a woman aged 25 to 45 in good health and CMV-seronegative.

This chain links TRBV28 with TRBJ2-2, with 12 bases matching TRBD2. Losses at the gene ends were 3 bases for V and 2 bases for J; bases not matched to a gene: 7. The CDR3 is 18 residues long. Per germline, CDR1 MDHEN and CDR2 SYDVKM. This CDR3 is CASSFPLAGGTNTGELFF. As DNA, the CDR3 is TGTGCCAGCAGTTTCCCACTAGCGGGAGGTACAAACACCGGGGAGCTGTTTTTT.

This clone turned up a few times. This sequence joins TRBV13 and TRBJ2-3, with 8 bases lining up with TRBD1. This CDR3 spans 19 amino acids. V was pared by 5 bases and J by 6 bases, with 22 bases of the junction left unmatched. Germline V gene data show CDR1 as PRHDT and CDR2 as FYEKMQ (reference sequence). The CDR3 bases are TGTGCCAGCAGCCCGCCCCGGACAGGGTTACATGCCCAACGGGATACGCAGTATTTT. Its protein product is CASSPPRTGLHAQRDTQYF.

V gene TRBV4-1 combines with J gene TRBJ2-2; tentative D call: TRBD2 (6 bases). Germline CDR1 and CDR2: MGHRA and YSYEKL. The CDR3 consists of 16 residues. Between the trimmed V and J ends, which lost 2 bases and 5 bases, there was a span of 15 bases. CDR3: CASSQKPGEGTGELFF. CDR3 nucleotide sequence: TGCGCCAGCAGCCAAAAGCCGGGGGAAGGGACCGGGGAGCTGTTTTTT.

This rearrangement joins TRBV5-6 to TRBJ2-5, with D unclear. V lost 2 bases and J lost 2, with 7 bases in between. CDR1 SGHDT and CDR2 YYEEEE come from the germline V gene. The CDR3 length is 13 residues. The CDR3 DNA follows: TGTGCCAGCAGCTTTGGTCAGCAAGAGACCCAGTACTTC. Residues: CASSFGQQETQYF.

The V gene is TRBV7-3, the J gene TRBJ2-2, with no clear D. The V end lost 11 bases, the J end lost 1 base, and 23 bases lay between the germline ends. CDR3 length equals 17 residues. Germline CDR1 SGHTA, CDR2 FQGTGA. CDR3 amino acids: CAATKGAETGNTGELFF. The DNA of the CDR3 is TGTGCCGCTACGAAAGGAGCCGAGACGGGGAACACCGGGGAGCTGTTTTTT.

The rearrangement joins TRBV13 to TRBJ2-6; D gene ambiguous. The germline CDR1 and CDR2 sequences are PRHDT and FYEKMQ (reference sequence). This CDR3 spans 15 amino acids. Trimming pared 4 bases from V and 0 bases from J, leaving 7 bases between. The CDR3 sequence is CASSSRSSGANVLTF. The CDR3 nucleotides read TGTGCCAGCAGCTCCCGGAGCTCTGGGGCCAACGTCCTGACTTTC.

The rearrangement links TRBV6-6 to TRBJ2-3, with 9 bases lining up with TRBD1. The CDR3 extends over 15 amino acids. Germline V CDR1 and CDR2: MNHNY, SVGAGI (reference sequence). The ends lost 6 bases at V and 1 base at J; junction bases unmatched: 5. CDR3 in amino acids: CASSDRGRGTDTQYF. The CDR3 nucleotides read TGTGCCAGCAGCGACAGGGGGAGAGGCACAGATACGCAGTATTTT.

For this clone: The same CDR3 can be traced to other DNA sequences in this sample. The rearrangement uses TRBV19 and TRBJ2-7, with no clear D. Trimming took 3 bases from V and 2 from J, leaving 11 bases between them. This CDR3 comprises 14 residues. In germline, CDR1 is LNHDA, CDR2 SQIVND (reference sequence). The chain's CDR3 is CASSIYPTPYEQYF. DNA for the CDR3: TGTGCCAGTAGTATTTACCCGACACCCTACGAGCAGTACTTC.

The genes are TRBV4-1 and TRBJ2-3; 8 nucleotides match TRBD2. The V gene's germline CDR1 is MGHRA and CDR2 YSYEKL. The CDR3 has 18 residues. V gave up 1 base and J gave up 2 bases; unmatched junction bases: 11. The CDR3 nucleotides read TGCGCCAGCAGCCAAGGCCCTGTACTAGCGGAGCTCACAGATACGCAGTATTTT. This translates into CASSQGPVLAELTDTQYF.

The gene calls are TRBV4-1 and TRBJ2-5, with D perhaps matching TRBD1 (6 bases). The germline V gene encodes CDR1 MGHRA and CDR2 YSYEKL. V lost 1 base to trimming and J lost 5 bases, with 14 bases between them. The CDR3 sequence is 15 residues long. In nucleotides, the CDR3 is TGCGCCAGCAGCCAAGGCTCACAGGGAATGGAGACCCAGTACTTC. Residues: CASSQGSQGMETQYF.

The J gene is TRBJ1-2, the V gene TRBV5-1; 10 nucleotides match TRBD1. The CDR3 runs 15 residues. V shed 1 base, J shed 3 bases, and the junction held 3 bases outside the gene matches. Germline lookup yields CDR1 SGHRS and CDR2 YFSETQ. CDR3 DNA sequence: TGCGCCAGCAGCTTGCCGACAGGGGGCGACTATGGCTACACCTTC. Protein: CASSLPTGGDYGYTF.

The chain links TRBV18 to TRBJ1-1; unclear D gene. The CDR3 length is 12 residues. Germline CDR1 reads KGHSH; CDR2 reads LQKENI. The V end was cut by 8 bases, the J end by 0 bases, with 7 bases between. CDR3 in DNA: TGTGCCAGCGGAGCTATGAACACTGAAGCTTTCTTT. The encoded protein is CASGAMNTEAFF.

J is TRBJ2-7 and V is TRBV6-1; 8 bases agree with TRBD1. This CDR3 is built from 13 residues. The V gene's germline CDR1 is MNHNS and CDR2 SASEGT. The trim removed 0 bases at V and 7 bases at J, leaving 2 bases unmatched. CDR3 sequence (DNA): TGTGCCAGCAGTGAAGCGCGGACAGGGGAGCAGTACGTC. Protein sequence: CASSEARTGEQYV.

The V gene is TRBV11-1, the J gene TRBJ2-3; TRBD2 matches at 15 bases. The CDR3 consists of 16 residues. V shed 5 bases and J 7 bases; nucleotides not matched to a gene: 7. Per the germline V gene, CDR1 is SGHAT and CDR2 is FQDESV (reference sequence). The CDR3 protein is CASSTAGTSGGYTQYF. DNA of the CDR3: TGTGCCAGCAGCACCGCCGGGACTAGCGGGGGGTATACGCAGTATTTT.

CDR3: CASSPFMEGNYGYTF. The CDR3, as DNA: TGTGCCAGTAGTCCTTTTATGGAGGGGAACTATGGCTACACCTTC. The V and J genes are TRBV19 and TRBJ1-2; perhaps TRBD1 as D (5 bases). Deletions cut 5 bases from V and 2 bases from J, with 15 bases between. Germline V CDR1 and CDR2: LNHDA, SQIVND (reference sequence). The CDR3 has 15 amino acids.

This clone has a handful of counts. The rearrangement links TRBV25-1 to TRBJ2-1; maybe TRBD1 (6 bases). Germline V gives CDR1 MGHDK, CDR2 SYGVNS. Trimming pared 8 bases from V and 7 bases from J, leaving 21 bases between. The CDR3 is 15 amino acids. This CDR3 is CASGNRDILWNEQFF. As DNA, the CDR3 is TGTGCCAGCGGTAACCGGGACATATTGTGGAATGAGCAGTTCTTC.

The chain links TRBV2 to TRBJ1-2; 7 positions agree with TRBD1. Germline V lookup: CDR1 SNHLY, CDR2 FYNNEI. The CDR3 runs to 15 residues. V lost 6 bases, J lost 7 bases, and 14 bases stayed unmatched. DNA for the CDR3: TGTGCCAGCAGGCCAATCGAGGGGGCGCATAGTGGCTACACCTTC. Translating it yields CASRPIEGAHSGYTF.

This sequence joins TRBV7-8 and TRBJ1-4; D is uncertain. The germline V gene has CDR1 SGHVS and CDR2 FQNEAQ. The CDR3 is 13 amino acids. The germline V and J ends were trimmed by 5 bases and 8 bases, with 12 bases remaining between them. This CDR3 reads CASSRPGREKLFF. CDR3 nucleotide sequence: TGTGCCAGCAGCAGACCCGGGAGGGAAAAACTGTTTTTT. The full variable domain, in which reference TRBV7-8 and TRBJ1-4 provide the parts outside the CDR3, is GAGVSQSPRYKVAKRGQDVALRCDPISGHVSLFWYQQALGQGPEFLTYFQNEAQLDKSGLPSDRFFAERPEGSVSTLKIQRTQQEDSAVYLCASSRPGREKLFFGSGTQLSVL.

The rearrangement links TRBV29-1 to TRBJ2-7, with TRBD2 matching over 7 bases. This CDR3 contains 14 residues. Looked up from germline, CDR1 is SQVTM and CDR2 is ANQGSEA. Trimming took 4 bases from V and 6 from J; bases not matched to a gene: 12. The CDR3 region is CSVVGLSGAREQYF. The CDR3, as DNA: TGCAGCGTTGTTGGTCTGAGCGGGGCCCGCGAGCAGTACTTC.

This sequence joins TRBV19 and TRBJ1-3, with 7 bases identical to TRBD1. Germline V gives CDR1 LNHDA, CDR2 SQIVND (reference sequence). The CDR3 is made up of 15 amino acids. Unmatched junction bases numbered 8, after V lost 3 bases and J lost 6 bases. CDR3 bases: TGTGCCAGTAGTATTGGCACAGGGGACGAAAACACCATATATTTT. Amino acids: CASSIGTGDENTIYF.

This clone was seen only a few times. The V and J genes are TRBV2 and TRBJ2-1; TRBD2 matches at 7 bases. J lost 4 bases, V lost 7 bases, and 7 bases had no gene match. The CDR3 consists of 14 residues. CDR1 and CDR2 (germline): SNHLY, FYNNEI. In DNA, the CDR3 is TGTGCCAGCAAGCGTGGCGGGGGTTACAATGAGCAGTTCTTC. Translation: CASKRGGGYNEQFF.

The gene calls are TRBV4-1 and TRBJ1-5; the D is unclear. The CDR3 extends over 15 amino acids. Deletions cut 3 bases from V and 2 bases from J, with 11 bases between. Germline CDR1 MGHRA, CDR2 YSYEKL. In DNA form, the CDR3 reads TGCGCCAGCAGCCAGGGTCCCCGGGGCAATCAGCCCCAGCATTTT. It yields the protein CASSQGPRGNQPQHF.

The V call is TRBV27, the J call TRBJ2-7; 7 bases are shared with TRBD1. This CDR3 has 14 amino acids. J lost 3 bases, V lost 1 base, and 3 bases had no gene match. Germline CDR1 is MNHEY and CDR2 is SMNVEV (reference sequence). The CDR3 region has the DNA TGTGCCAGCAGTTTATTTCAGGGGGTCTACGAGCAGTACTTC. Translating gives CASSLFQGVYEQYF.

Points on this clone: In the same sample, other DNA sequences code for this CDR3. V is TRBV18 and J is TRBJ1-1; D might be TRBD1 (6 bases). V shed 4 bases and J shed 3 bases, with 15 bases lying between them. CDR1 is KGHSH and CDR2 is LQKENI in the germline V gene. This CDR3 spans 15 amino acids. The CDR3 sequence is CASSLQGQVDTEAFF. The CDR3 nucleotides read TGTGCCAGCTCACTTCAGGGGCAGGTCGACACTGAAGCTTTCTTT.

The DNA for the CDR3 is TGTGCCAGCAGTGCTTCGGGGCTGGCAGGGACTTACCACAATGAGCAGTTCTTC. It specifies CASSASGLAGTYHNEQFF. The rearrangement uses TRBV25-1 and TRBJ2-1, with D perhaps TRBD2 (6 bases). The germline gives CDR1 MGHDK, CDR2 SYGVNS. Between the trimmed V and J ends, which lost 4 bases and 5 bases, there was a span of 24 bases. This CDR3 region has 18 residues. The variable domain in full, completed from reference TRBV25-1 and TRBJ2-1, reads EADIYQTPRYLVIGTGKKITLECSQTMGHDKMYWYQQDPGMELHLIHYSYGVNSTEKGDLSSESTVSRIRTEHFPLTLESARPSHTSQYLCASSASGLAGTYHNEQFFGPGTRLTVL.

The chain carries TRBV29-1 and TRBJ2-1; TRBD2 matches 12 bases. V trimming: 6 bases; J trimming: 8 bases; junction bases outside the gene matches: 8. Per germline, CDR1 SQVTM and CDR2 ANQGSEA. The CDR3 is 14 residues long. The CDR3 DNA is TGCAGCGTGCTCGGACTAGCGGGGTCCGATGAGCAGTTCTTC. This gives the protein CSVLGLAGSDEQFF.